This T cell receptor (beta chain) was sequenced during a study of T cell repertoires in cytomegalovirus infection (dated by TCRdb to about 2019). Regarding the research as a whole: Because public TCR beta signatures pointed to carriage of CMV infection together with the matching HLA type, the HLA type of each donor mattered for the analysis.

Reading the germline V gene gives CDR1 MGHRA and CDR2 YSYEKL. The CDR3, cysteine through phenylalanine, is 15 amino acids long. CDR3 DNA only is kept here, 45 bases in frame from base 1. V is cut by 1 base and J by 4 bases, and the space between the germline ends is 14 bases. Results and caveats for the whole study, not just this receptor: Carriers of CMV infection plus the relevant HLA type were discriminated by the cumulative frequency of public TCR beta family members in the study cohort and in an independent roughly 400-donor cohort. The ex vivo response was dominated by HLA-C-restricted CMV-specific TCR beta clonotypes, which also provided the single most frequent clonotype in two of eight donors.

About this clonotype: Its antigen remains unidentified. No base-level quality is on record; no much larger clone is a single base apart.

For sequencing, an Illumina HiSeq 1500 was employed. The public sequencing data were trimmed at Q25 with fastp and processed into clonotypes with MiXCR by TCRdb, which kept only in-frame beta chains. Entries that share a CDR3 protein sequence are merged under the most common genes and DNA. A total of roughly 630,000 distinct CDR3 sequences appear in this sample, 24% of them only once. 6.5% to 10% of the sample goes to the ten largest clones. The sequence was obtained from a human donor in good health (CMV status not recorded). Some clones in this sample may be carry-over from other donors' samples. The specimen was CD8+ T cells from PBMCs. The receptor chain draws on TRBV4-1 and TRBJ2-7; the D gene is possibly TRBD2, with 6 bases matching. This receptor has the CDR3 CASSQVGGDVYEQYF. The sequenced DNA is TGCGCCAGCAGCCAAGTGGGAGGAGATGTATACGAGCAGTACTTC.